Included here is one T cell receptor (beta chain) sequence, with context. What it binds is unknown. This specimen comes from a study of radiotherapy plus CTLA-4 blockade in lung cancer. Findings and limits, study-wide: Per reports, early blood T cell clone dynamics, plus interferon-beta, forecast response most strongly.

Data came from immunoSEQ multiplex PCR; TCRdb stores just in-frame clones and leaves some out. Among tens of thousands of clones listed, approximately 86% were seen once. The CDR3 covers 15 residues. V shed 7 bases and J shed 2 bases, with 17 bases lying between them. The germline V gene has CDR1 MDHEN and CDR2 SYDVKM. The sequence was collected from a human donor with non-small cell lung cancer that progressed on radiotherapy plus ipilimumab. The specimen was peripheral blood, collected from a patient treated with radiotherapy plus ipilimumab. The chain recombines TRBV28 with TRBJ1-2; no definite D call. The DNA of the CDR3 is TGTGCCAGCACCTACAACCCGACGGTGAACTATGGCTACACCTTC. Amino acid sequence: CASTYNPTVNYGYTF.